These 19 T cell receptor beta chains originate from one sample sequenced in a study of blood T cell repertoires in COVID-19. Libraries were prepared by immunoSEQ multiplex PCR; TCRdb keeps only in-frame clonotypes and omits some of them. The sample lists roughly 220,000 clones, about 81% occurring once. The sequenced material came from peripheral blood. The origin of the receptors is a woman older than 75 with COVID-19, enrolled during active disease.

The rearrangement joins TRBV11-1 to TRBJ1-1; a possible D gene is TRBD1 (5 bases). V dropped 7 bases and J dropped 6 bases, with 15 bases sitting between them. CDR1 is SGHAT, CDR2 FQDESV, per germline (reference sequence). This CDR3 has 13 residues. CDR3 in amino acids: CASTNRRDSEAFF. The DNA of the CDR3 is TGTGCCAGCACCAACCGTAGGGACTCTGAAGCTTTCTTT.

The CDR3 here is CASRASGTPQETQYF. The CDR3 DNA follows: TGTGCCAGCAGGGCCTCTGGGACTCCACAAGAGACCCAGTACTTC. The chain carries TRBV2 and TRBJ2-5, with D maybe TRBD2 (6 bases). Germline V lookup: CDR1 SNHLY, CDR2 FYNNEI. This CDR3 has 15 amino acids. V shed 6 bases and J shed 2 bases, with 16 bases lying between them. Full variable domain (missing parts from reference TRBV2 and TRBJ2-5): EPEVTQTPSHQVTQMGQEVILRCVPISNHLYFYWYRQILGQKVEFLVSFYNNEISEKSEIFDDQFSVERPDGSNFTLKIRSTKLEDSAMYFCASRASGTPQETQYFGPGTRLLVL.

V usage is TRBV25-1 and J usage is TRBJ2-1; weak D call: TRBD2 (6 bases). The CDR3 spans 16 residues. The germline V gene has CDR1 MGHDK and CDR2 SYGVNS. Trimming cost V 1 base and J 7 bases, with 17 bases left between them. Written as DNA, the CDR3 is TGTGCCAGCAGTGAATCGCGGGGAGTCCCAATAAATGAGCAGTTCTTC. It is translated as CASSESRGVPINEQFF. The complete variable domain, with remaining parts taken from reference TRBV25-1 and TRBJ2-1, reads EADIYQTPRYLVIGTGKKITLECSQTMGHDKMYWYQQDPGMELHLIHYSYGVNSTEKGDLSSESTVSRIRTEHFPLTLESARPSHTSQYLCASSESRGVPINEQFFGPGTRLTVL.

The CDR3 nucleotides read TGCGCCAGCAGCTTAGGGGGTTACGTCTACAATGAGCAGTTCTTC. As protein: CASSLGGYVYNEQFF. This sequence joins TRBV5-1 and TRBJ2-1, with D possibly being TRBD1 (6 bases). V was shortened by 2 bases and J by 3 bases, with 12 bases between the two germline ends. The CDR3 runs to 15 residues. CDR1 SGHRS and CDR2 YFSETQ come from the germline V gene.

V is TRBV24-1 and J is TRBJ2-2; 7 positions match TRBD1. CDR1 and CDR2 from the germline V gene are KGHDR and SFDVKD. V dropped 0 bases and J dropped 4; count of bases not matched to a gene: 4. This CDR3 spans 16 amino acids. The CDR3 is CATSDLNRGGTGELFF. CDR3 nucleotide sequence: TGTGCCACCAGTGATTTGAACAGGGGTGGCACCGGGGAGCTGTTTTTT.

The J gene is TRBJ2-7, the V gene TRBV28, with D possibly TRBD1 on 6 matching bases. The CDR3 has 15 residues. The germline V gene encodes CDR1 MDHEN and CDR2 SYDVKM. The ends were cut back, 6 bases at V and 0 bases at J, with 15 bases in the middle. CDR3 in amino acids: CASSQRQASSYEQYF. The CDR3 DNA sequence: TGTGCCAGCAGCCAACGACAGGCCAGCTCCTACGAGCAGTACTTC.

This chain joins TRBV30 and TRBJ2-2; D is perhaps TRBD1 (5 bases). CDR1 and CDR2 from the germline V gene are GTSNPN and SVGIG (reference sequence). This CDR3 comprises 15 residues. The ends were cut back, 1 base at V and 0 bases at J, with 9 bases in the middle. The CDR3 DNA is TGTGCCTGGAGTGGGACAAATTCGAACACCGGGGAGCTGTTTTTT. Residues: CAWSGTNSNTGELFF.

The chain links TRBV7-9 to TRBJ2-2; D possibly corresponds to TRBD2 (5 bases). Trimming cost V 1 base and J 1 base, with 7 bases left between them. The CDR3 is 15 amino acids. Germline-derived CDR1 and CDR2 are SEHNR and FQNEAQ (reference sequence). The CDR3 spells CASSLVGGNTGELFF. DNA of the CDR3: TGTGCCAGCAGCTTAGTAGGAGGGAACACCGGGGAGCTGTTTTTT.

The chain carries TRBV6-6 and TRBJ1-5, with 9 positions matching TRBD1. CDR3 length equals 14 residues. J was trimmed by 7 bases and V by 5 bases; bases with no gene match: 6. CDR1 MNHNY and CDR2 SVGAGI come from the germline V gene (reference sequence). The CDR3 region has the DNA TGTGCCAGCAGTCCGGGACAGGGTTACCAGCCCCAGCATTTT. As protein: CASSPGQGYQPQHF.

This clone was seen more than once but under ten times. The V call is TRBV5-4, the J call TRBJ2-3; D is perhaps TRBD2 (6 bases). The V gene lost 2 bases and the J gene lost 5 bases, with 18 bases spanning the gap. Germline V gene sequence: CDR1 SGHNT, CDR2 YYREEE (reference sequence). This CDR3 has 16 residues. DNA of the CDR3: TGTGCCAGCAGCTTAACACTAGCCGGGACGGGAGATACGCAGTATTTT. Translation: CASSLTLAGTGDTQYF. Full variable domain (remainder filled in from reference TRBV5-4 and TRBJ2-3): ETGVTQSPTHLIKTRGQQVTLRCSSQSGHNTVSWYQQALGQGPQFIFQYYREEENGRGNFPPRFSGLQFPNYSSELNVNALELDDSALYLCASSLTLAGTGDTQYFGPGTRLTVL.

CDR3 DNA sequence: TGTGCCAGCAGCTTAGCCGGAGGGTATTTGGATGAGCAGTTCTTC. Translating it yields CASSLAGGYLDEQFF. J is TRBJ2-1 and V is TRBV11-3; tentative D call: TRBD2 (6 bases). The CDR3 consists of 15 residues. Trimming took 1 base from V and 8 from J, leaving 15 bases between them. Germline CDR1 reads SGHNT; CDR2 reads YENEEA.

This clone occurred a few times. The V and J genes are TRBV6-6 and TRBJ2-7, with 7 bases fitting TRBD2. This CDR3 spans 14 amino acids. Trimming took 2 bases from V and 3 from J; bases not matched to a gene: 4. CDR1 is MNHNY, CDR2 SVGAGI, per germline (reference sequence). The CDR3 loop is CASSYGLEGYEQYF. CDR3 DNA sequence: TGTGCCAGCAGTTACGGACTAGAGGGCTACGAGCAGTACTTC.

Of note for this clone: Other DNA sequences in this specimen translate into the identical CDR3. The chain links TRBV19 to TRBJ1-2; TRBD1 matches at 8 bases. V shed 3 bases, J shed 7 bases, and the junction held 4 bases outside the gene matches. CDR1 is LNHDA, CDR2 SQIVND, per germline (reference sequence). There are 13 residues in the CDR3. The CDR3 bases are TGTGCCAGTAGTATCGGACAGGGCGGTGGCTACACCTTC. Protein: CASSIGQGGGYTF.

This clone was counted only a few times. The gene calls are TRBV5-1 and TRBJ1-1, with a weak D call TRBD1 (6 bases). Per the germline V gene, CDR1 is SGHRS and CDR2 is YFSETQ. The CDR3 covers 14 residues. V lost 4 bases and J lost 0, with 10 bases in between. CDR3 bases: TGCGCCAGCAGCAGGACAGTTATGAACACTGAAGCTTTCTTT. It encodes CASSRTVMNTEAFF.

This chain links TRBV6-6 with TRBJ2-7; no definite D call. V lost 1 base to trimming and J lost 2 bases, with 6 bases between them. Germline V lookup: CDR1 MNHNY, CDR2 SVGAGI (reference sequence). This CDR3 region has 13 residues. CDR3 sequence reads: CASSYLAAYEQYF. The CDR3 DNA sequence: TGTGCCAGCAGTTACTTGGCAGCCTACGAGCAGTACTTC.

The gene calls are TRBV30 and TRBJ1-1; D is possibly TRBD1 (5 bases). The V and J ends lost 7 bases and 3 bases respectively, with 12 bases between them. This CDR3 contains 12 residues. The germline CDR1 and CDR2 sequences are GTSNPN and SVGIG (reference sequence). The CDR3 region is CALQRGYTEAFF. CDR3 nucleotides: TGTGCCTTACAAAGGGGATACACTGAAGCTTTCTTT.

The chain is built from TRBV5-4 and TRBJ2-4; 9 bases are shared with TRBD1. The CDR3 has 17 residues. V was pared by 4 bases and J by 3 bases, with 11 bases of the junction left unmatched. Germline assignment: CDR1 SGHNT and CDR2 YYREEE (reference sequence). CDR3 coding DNA: TGTGCCAGCAGCGGCGAACAGGGGGCGTTAGGCAAAAACATTCAGTACTTC. Translating gives CASSGEQGALGKNIQYF.

The chain employs TRBV7-3 and TRBJ1-1; D remains unclear. Trimming took 4 bases from V and 4 from J, leaving 10 bases between them. Germline V gives CDR1 SGHTA, CDR2 FQGTGA. The CDR3 contains 13 residues. The CDR3 sequence is CASSSEGFTEAFF. CDR3 coding DNA: TGTGCCAGCAGCTCCGAGGGCTTCACTGAAGCTTTCTTT.

The genes are TRBV5-1 and TRBJ2-5; 12 nucleotides align to TRBD2. Germline V gene sequence: CDR1 SGHRS, CDR2 YFSETQ. V lost 4 bases to trimming and J lost 2 bases; unmatched junction nucleotides: 6. This CDR3 comprises 16 residues. The CDR3 protein is CASSPGLAGQQETQYF. In DNA, the CDR3 is TGCGCCAGCAGCCCCGGACTAGCGGGGCAACAAGAGACCCAGTACTTC.